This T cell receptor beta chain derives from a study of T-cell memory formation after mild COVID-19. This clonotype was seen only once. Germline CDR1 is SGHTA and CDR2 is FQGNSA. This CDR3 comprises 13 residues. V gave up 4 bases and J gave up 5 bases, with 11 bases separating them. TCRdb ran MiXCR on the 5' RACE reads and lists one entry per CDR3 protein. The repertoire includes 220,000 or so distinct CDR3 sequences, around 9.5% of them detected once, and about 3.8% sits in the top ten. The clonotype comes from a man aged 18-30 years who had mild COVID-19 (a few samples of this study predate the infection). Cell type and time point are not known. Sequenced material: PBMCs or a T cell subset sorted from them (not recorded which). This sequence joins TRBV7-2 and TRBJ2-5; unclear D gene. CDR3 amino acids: CASSYTLRETQYF. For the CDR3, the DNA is TGTGCCAGCAGCTACACTCTACGGGAGACCCAGTACTTC.